A single sample is the source of the 15 T cell receptor beta chains below, sequenced in a study of cytomegalovirus exposure and HLA in healthy donors. The PCR made use of 60 Vbeta and 13 Jbeta primers. The repertoire was sequenced with immunoSEQ multiplex PCR; TCRdb's copy has only in-frame clones and lacks some. Found here are roughly 160,000 clones, about three quarters of them singletons; the top ten hold around 2.6%. Sequences were obtained from PBMCs. These receptors were obtained from a female donor in good health and CMV-seronegative.

This sequence joins TRBV19 and TRBJ1-4; tentatively, D is TRBD1 (5 bases). Germline lookup yields CDR1 LNHDA and CDR2 SQIVND (reference sequence). The V end was cut by 5 bases, the J end by 8 bases, with 15 bases between. The CDR3 totals 14 residues. CDR3 residues: CASSQYQAGEKLFF. CDR3 nucleotide sequence: TGTGCCAGTAGTCAGTACCAAGCAGGGGAAAAACTGTTTTTT.

This chain uses TRBV6-6 with TRBJ1-2; TRBD1 agrees at 9 bases. V shed 6 bases, J shed 4 bases, and the junction held 6 bases outside the gene matches. CDR3 size: 14 residues. Germline V lookup: CDR1 MNHNY, CDR2 SVGAGI (reference sequence). DNA for the CDR3: TGTGCCAGCAGCACCGGGACAGGGCTCTATGGCTACACCTTC. Translated, it gives CASSTGTGLYGYTF.

J is TRBJ1-6 and V is TRBV7-9; 9 bases are a match to TRBD1. The J segment lost 7 bases and the V segment lost 7 bases, leaving 8 bases of the junction unmatched. Germline CDR1 reads SEHNR; CDR2 reads FQNEAQ (reference sequence). CDR3 length: 15 amino acids. The DNA for the CDR3 is TGTGCCAGCACAACCGGGGGGACAGGGAATTCACCCCTCCACTTT. Translating it yields CASTTGGTGNSPLHF.

Comments on this clone: One junction end does not reproduce the germline sequence, and a read error may be involved. In nucleotides, the CDR3 is TGTGTCAGCAGCCAAGGTCCGGGCGGAGGGGAAAAACTGTTTTTT. This translates into CVSSQGPGGGEKLFF. The rearrangement uses TRBV4-2 and TRBJ1-4; D ambiguous. Germline lookup yields CDR1 LGHNA and CDR2 YNFKEQ. CDR3 length: 15 residues.

The chain has TRBV7-8 and TRBJ1-2; D perhaps matches TRBD1 (6 bases). The V gene lost 6 bases and the J gene lost 7 bases, with 18 bases spanning the gap. The CDR3 has 14 residues. Per germline, CDR1 SGHVS and CDR2 FQNEAQ. CDR3 DNA: TGTGCCAGCAGTCCACGGCCGGGGGGGCTTGGCTACACCTTC. It specifies CASSPRPGGLGYTF.

The genes are TRBV19 and TRBJ2-4, with D possibly TRBD2 on 7 matching bases. CDR1 LNHDA and CDR2 SQIVND come from the germline V gene (reference sequence). Trimming left V 7 bases short and J 8 bases short, with 9 bases between. This CDR3 is 11 amino acids long. CDR3 sequence: CASKGGDIQYF. CDR3 in DNA: TGTGCCAGTAAAGGGGGGGACATTCAGTACTTC.

The chain employs TRBV11-2 and TRBJ1-2; TRBD1 aligns across 8 bases. There are 14 residues in the CDR3. With 3 bases clipped from V and 7 bases from J, the junction kept 7 bases outside the gene matches. The germline V gene has CDR1 SGHAT and CDR2 FQNNGV. The CDR3 nucleotides are TGTGCCAGCAGCTTCTCGGGACAGGCCGGTGGCTACACCTTC. It encodes CASSFSGQAGGYTF.

The chain carries TRBV6-1 and TRBJ2-7; 9 bases map to TRBD1. In germline, CDR1 is MNHNS, CDR2 SASEGT. The junction had 6 bases not matched to a gene; V was cut back by 3 bases and J by 3 bases. The CDR3 length is 15 residues. CDR3 nucleotides: TGTGCCAGCAGTGACGGGACAGGGCCTTTCTACGAGCAGTACTTC. It codes for CASSDGTGPFYEQYF.

The genes are TRBV5-4 and TRBJ2-1, with a weak D call TRBD2 (6 bases). The CDR3 is 15 amino acids. In germline, CDR1 is SGHNT, CDR2 YYREEE (reference sequence). The germline V and J ends were trimmed by 4 bases and 6 bases, with 17 bases remaining between them. CDR3 amino acids: CASSRDLATVNEQFF. For the CDR3, the DNA is TGTGCCAGCAGCCGGGACTTAGCTACGGTCAATGAGCAGTTCTTC.

The chain is built from TRBV15 and TRBJ2-3, with TRBD2 matching 12 bases. The CDR3 is 18 residues long. The germline gives CDR1 LNHNV, CDR2 YYDKDF (reference sequence). Unmatched junction bases numbered 14, after V lost 5 bases and J lost 5 bases. The CDR3 region is CATSRLAGDMGGGDTQYF. CDR3 sequence (DNA): TGTGCCACCAGCCGACTAGCGGGAGATATGGGGGGGGGAGATACGCAGTATTTT.

The rearrangement uses TRBV9 and TRBJ2-2; no firm D call. Trimming stripped 4 bases from V and 5 bases from J, with 6 bases between. This CDR3 has 12 residues. Germline V gene lookup returns CDR1 SGDLS and CDR2 YYNGEE. The DNA for the CDR3 is TGTGCCAGCAGCCCACATACCGGGGAGCTGTTTTTT. Translation gives CASSPHTGELFF.

The chain links TRBV6-6 to TRBJ2-1; a weak D match, TRBD2 (6 bases). This CDR3 is 15 amino acids long. Germline loops: CDR1 MNHNY, CDR2 SVGAGI (reference sequence). V lost 5 bases, J lost 6 bases, and 17 bases lay in between. The CDR3 coding sequence is TGTGCCAGCAGTCCCCCGGGACTCGGGTCCAATGAGCAGTTCTTC. It is translated as CASSPPGLGSNEQFF.

V gene TRBV2 combines with J gene TRBJ1-1; a weak D match, TRBD1 (5 bases). Germline values: CDR1 SNHLY, CDR2 FYNNEI. V lost 8 bases, J lost 2 bases, and 12 bases lay in between. This CDR3 is 13 amino acids long. CDR3 protein: CASVARENTEAFF. The DNA of the CDR3 is TGTGCCAGCGTGGCCAGGGAAAACACTGAAGCTTTCTTT. The whole variable domain, remainder taken from reference TRBV2 and TRBJ1-1, is EPEVTQTPSHQVTQMGQEVILRCVPISNHLYFYWYRQILGQKVEFLVSFYNNEISEKSEIFDDQFSVERPDGSNFTLKIRSTKLEDSAMYFCASVARENTEAFFGQGTRLTVV.

The gene calls are TRBV29-1 and TRBJ2-3, with TRBD2 identical over 9 bases. The CDR3 has 16 residues. Germline trimming cut 4 bases from V and 0 bases from J; bases unmatched to any gene: 8. Germline V gene sequence: CDR1 SQVTM, CDR2 ANQGSEA. The CDR3 reads CSVGGPSGASTDTQYF. Here the CDR3 DNA reads TGCAGCGTTGGAGGTCCTAGCGGGGCTAGCACAGATACGCAGTATTTT.

The V gene is TRBV18, the J gene TRBJ1-5; D might be TRBD1 (5 bases). CDR1 and CDR2 from the germline V gene are KGHSH and LQKENI. V was clipped by 8 bases and J by 6 bases, with 14 bases between them. The CDR3 has 13 amino acids. The CDR3, as DNA: TGTGCCAGCGCCCTCGGGCAGGGTCAGCCCCAGCATTTT. Amino acids: CASALGQGQPQHF.